This T cell receptor beta chain is from a study of CD8 T cells in ankylosing spondylitis. MiXCR, applied by TCRdb to the 5' RACE reads, yields one record per CDR3 protein. Of about 250,000 distinct CDR3 sequences in the sample, roughly a tenth were seen once. The CDR3 contains 11 residues. Germline CDR1 is MGHDK and CDR2 is SYGVNS. Between the trimmed V and J ends, which lost 5 bases and 6 bases, there was a span of 8 bases. V and J are TRBV25-1 and TRBJ2-7; D gene ambiguous. The receptor's source is a male donor with ankylosing spondylitis or in good health (not recorded which). Sequenced material: blood, either unsorted or a sorted T cell fraction (not recorded which). Written as DNA, the CDR3 is TGTGCCAGCAGTCCCCGGTCCGAGCAGTACTTC. As protein: CASSPRSEQYF.